Reported below is one TCR beta chain. What it recognizes is unknown. The read finishes 3 residues shy of the CDR3 end, and the germline J gene is used to complete it. This entry belongs to a study of T cells in women clearing cervical HPV infection. Overall study: For cases, blood was sampled a median around 140 days after lesion detection, interquartile range roughly 85 to 220 days. Findings and caveats of the study: Unknown T-cell numbers per sample may underlie the richness differences.

Libraries were prepared by immunoSEQ multiplex PCR; TCRdb keeps only in-frame clonotypes and omits some of them. This sample's clone table lists about 46,000 clones. V gave up 7 bases and J gave up 2 bases; unmatched junction bases: 7. Looked up from germline, CDR1 is GTSNPN and CDR2 is SVGIG (reference sequence). This CDR3 is 13 amino acids long. This sequence was found in a woman aged 18 to 69 with a cervical HPV16 infection that either progressed to CIN3+ or cleared (not recorded which). V usage is TRBV30 and J usage is TRBJ1-2, with 7 positions matching TRBD1. Input material: blood buffy coat. CDR3 loop: CAYRQGWNYGYTF. The CDR3 DNA, read in part, is TGTGCCTACAGACAGGGTTGGAACTATGGC.